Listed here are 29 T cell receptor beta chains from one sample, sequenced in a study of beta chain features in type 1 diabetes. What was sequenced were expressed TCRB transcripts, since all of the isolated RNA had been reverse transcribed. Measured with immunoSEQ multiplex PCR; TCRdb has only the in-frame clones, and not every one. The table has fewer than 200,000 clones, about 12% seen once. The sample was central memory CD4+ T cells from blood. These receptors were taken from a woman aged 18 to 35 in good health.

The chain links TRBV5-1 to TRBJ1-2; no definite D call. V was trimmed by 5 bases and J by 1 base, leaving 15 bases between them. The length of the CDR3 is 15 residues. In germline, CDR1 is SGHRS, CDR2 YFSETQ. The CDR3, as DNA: TGCGCCAGCAGGGCCCGAACAGCGGATAACTATGGCTACACCTTC. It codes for CASRARTADNYGYTF. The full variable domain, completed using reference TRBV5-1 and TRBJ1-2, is KAGVTQTPRYLIKTRGQQVTLSCSPISGHRSVSWYQQTPGQGLQFLFEYFSETQRNKGNFPGRFSGRQFSNSRSEMNVSTLELGDSALYLCASRARTADNYGYTFGSGTRLTVV.

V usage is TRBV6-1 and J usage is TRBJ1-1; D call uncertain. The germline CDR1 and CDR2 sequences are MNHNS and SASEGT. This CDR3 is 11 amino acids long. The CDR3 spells CASNEITEAFF. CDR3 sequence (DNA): TGTGCTTCGAATGAGATCACTGAAGCTTTCTTT.

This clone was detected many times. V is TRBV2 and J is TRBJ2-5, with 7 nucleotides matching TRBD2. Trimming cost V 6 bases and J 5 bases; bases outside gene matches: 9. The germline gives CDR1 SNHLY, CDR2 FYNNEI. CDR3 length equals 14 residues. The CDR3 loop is CASRRGGVVETQYF. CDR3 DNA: TGTGCCAGCAGGAGGGGAGGGGTTGTGGAGACCCAGTACTTC.

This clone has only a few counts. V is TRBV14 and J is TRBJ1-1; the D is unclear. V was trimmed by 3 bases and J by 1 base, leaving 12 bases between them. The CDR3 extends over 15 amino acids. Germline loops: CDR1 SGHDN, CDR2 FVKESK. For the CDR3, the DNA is TGTGCCAGCAGCCAGGCCGGACTTCCGAACACTGAAGCTTTCTTT. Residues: CASSQAGLPNTEAFF. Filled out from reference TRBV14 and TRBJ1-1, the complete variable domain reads EAGVTQFPSHSVIEKGQTVTLRCDPISGHDNLYWYRRVMGKEIKFLLHFVKESKQDESGMPNNRFLAERTGGTYSTLKVQPAELEDSGVYFCASSQAGLPNTEAFFGQGTRLTVV.

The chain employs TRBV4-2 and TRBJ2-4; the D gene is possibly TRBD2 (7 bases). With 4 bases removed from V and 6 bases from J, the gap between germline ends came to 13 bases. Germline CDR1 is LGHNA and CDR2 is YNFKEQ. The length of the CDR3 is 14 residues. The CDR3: CASSPQRGGNIQYF. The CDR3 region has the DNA TGTGCCAGCAGCCCACAAAGGGGGGGAAACATTCAGTACTTC.

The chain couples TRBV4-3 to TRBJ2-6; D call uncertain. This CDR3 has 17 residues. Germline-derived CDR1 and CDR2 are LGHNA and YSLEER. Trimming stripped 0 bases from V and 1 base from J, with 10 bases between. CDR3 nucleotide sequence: TGCGCCAGCAGCCAAGATCTTTCCGGTTCTGGGGCCAACGTCCTGACTTTC. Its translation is CASSQDLSGSGANVLTF.

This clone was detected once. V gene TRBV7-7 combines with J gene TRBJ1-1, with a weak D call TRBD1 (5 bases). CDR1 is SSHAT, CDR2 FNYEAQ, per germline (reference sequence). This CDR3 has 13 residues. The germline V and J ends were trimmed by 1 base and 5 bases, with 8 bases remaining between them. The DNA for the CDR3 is TGTGCCAGCAGCTTAGTGTCAGGGACTGAAGCTTTCTTT. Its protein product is CASSLVSGTEAFF.

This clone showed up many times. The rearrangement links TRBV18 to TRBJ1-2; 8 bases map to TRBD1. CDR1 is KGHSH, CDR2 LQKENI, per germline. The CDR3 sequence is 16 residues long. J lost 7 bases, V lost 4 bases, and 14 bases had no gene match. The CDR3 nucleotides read TGTGCCAGCTCACTAGCCACGAGGACAGGGACGGTTGGCTACACCTTC. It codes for CASSLATRTGTVGYTF.

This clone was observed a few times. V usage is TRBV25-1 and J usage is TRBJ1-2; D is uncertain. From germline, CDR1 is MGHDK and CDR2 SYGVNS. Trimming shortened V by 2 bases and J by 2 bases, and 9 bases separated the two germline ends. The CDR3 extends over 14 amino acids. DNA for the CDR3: TGTGCCAGCAGTGAAGGTGCGAAAAACTATGGCTACACCTTC. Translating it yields CASSEGAKNYGYTF.

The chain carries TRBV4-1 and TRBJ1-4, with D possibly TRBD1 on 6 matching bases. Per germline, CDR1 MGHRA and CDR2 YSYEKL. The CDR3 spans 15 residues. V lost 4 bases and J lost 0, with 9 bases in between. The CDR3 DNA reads TGCGCCAGCAGCCCCCAGGGGACAACTAATGAAAAACTGTTTTTT. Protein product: CASSPQGTTNEKLFF.

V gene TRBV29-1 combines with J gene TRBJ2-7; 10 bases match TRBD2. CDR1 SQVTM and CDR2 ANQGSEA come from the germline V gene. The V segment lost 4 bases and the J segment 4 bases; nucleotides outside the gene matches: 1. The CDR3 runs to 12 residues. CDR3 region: CSVVSGRYEQYF. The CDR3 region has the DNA TGCAGCGTTGTTAGCGGGAGGTACGAGCAGTACTTC.

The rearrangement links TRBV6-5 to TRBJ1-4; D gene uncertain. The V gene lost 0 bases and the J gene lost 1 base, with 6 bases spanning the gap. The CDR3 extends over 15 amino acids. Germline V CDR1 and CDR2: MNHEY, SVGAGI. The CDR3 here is CASSYSRLTNEKLFF. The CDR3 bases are TGTGCCAGCAGTTACTCGAGATTAACTAATGAAAAACTGTTTTTT.

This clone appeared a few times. Here the CDR3 reads CASSLQGATEAFF. CDR3 nucleotides: TGTGCCAGCAGCTTACAGGGGGCGACTGAAGCTTTCTTT. The chain couples TRBV7-3 to TRBJ1-1, with 8 bases matching TRBD1. Trimming took 2 bases from V and 5 from J; bases not matched to a gene: 1. The length of the CDR3 is 13 residues. CDR1 SGHTA and CDR2 FQGTGA come from the germline V gene. The whole variable domain, remainder taken from reference TRBV7-3 and TRBJ1-1, is GAGVSQTPSNKVTEKGKYVELRCDPISGHTALYWYRQSLGQGPEFLIYFQGTGAADDSGLPNDRFFAVRPEGSVSTLKIQRTERGDSAVYLCASSLQGATEAFFGQGTRLTVV.

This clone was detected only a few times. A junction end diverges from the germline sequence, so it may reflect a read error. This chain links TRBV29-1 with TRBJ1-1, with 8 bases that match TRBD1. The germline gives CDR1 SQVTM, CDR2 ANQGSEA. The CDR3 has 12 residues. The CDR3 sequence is CSAENRGTEAFF. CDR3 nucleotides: TGCAGCGCTGAAAACAGGGGGACTGAAGCTTTCTTT.

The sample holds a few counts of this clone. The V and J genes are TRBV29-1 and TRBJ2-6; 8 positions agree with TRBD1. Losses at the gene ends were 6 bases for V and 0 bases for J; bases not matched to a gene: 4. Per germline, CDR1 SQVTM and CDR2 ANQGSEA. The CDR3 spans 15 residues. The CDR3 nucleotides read TGCAGCGTAGGACAGGGTCCCTCTGGGGCCAACGTCCTGACTTTC. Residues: CSVGQGPSGANVLTF. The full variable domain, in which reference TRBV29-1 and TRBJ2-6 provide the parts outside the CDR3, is SAVISQKPSRDICQRGTSLTIQCQVDSQVTMMFWYRQQPGQSLTLIATANQGSEATYESGFVIDKFPISRPNLTFSTLTVSNMSPEDSSIYLCSVGQGPSGANVLTFGAGSRLTVL.

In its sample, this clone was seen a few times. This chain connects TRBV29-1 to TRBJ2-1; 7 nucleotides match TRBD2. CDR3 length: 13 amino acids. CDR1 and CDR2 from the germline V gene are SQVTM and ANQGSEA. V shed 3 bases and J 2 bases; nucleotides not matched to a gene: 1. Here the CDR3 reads CSVERGTYNEQFF. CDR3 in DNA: TGCAGCGTTGAGCGGGGGACCTACAATGAGCAGTTCTTC.

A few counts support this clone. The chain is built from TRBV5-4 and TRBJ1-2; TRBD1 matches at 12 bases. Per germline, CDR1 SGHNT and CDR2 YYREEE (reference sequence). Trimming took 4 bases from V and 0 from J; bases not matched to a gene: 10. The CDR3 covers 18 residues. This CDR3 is CASSPGTGGARANYGYTF. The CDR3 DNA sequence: TGTGCCAGCAGCCCAGGGACAGGGGGCGCAAGGGCTAACTATGGCTACACCTTC.

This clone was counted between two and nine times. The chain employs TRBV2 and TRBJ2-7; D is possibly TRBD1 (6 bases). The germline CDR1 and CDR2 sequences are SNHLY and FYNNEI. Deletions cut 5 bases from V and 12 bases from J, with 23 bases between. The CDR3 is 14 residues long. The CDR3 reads CASSRDTVAQRRYF. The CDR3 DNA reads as TGTGCCAGCAGTAGGGACACGGTCGCGCAGAGACGGTACTTC. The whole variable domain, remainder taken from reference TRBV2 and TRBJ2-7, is EPEVTQTPSHQVTQMGQEVILRCVPISNHLYFYWYRQILGQKVEFLVSFYNNEISEKSEIFDDQFSVERPDGSNFTLKIRSTKLEDSAMYFCASSRDTVAQRRYFGPGTRLTVT.

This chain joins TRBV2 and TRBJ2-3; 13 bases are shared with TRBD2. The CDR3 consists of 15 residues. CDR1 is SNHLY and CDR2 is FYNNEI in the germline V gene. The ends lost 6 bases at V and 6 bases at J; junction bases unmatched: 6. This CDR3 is CASSPGTSGKDTQYF. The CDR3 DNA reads TGTGCCAGCAGCCCCGGGACTAGCGGGAAGGATACGCAGTATTTT.

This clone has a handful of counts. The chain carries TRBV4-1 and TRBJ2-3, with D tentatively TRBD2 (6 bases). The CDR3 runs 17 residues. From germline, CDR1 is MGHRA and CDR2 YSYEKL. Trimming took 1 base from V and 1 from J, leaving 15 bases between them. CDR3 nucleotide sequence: TGCGCCAGCAGCCAAGGAACGAGCGGGTTTCGCACAGATACGCAGTATTTT. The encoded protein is CASSQGTSGFRTDTQYF.

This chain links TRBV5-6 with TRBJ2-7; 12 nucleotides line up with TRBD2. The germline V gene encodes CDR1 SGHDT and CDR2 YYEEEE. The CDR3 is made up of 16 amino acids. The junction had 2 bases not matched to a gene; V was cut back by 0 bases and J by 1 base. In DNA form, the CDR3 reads TGTGCCAGCAGCTTGGTCGGGACTAGCGGGTCCTACGAGCAGTACTTC. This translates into CASSLVGTSGSYEQYF.

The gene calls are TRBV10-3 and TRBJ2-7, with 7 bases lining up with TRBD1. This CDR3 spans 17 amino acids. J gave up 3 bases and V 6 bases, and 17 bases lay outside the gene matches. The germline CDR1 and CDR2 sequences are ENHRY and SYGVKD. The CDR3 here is CAISLKGPRDRNYEQYF. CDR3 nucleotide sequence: TGTGCCATCAGCTTGAAAGGACCCCGGGACAGAAACTACGAGCAGTACTTC.

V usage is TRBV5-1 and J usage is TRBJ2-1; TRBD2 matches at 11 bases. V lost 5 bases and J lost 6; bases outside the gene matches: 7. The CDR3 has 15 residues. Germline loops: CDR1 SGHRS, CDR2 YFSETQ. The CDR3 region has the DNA TGCGCCAGCAGTTTTACTAGCGGGGGACCCAATGAGCAGTTCTTC. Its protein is CASSFTSGGPNEQFF.

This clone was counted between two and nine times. The CDR3 region is CASSEYTPGTRDTQYF. CDR3 coding DNA: TGTGCCAGCAGTGAATATACCCCCGGGACACGGGATACGCAGTATTTT. The rearrangement joins TRBV25-1 to TRBJ2-3; tentative D call: TRBD1 (6 bases). Germline V gives CDR1 MGHDK, CDR2 SYGVNS. This CDR3 comprises 16 residues. The V and J ends lost 0 bases and 6 bases respectively, with 16 bases between them.

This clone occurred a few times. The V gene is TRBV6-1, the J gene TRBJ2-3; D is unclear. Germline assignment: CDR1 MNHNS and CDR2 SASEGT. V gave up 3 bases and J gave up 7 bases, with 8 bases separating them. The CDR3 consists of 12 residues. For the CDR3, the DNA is TGTGCCAGCAGTGATTTGAGAAATACGCAGTATTTT. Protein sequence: CASSDLRNTQYF.

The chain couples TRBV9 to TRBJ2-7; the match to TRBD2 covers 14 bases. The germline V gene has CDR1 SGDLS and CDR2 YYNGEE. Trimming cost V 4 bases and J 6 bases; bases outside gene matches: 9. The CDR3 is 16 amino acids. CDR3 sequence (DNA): TGTGCCAGCAGCTCAAACCGACTAGCGGGAGGGGCCGAGCAGTACTTC. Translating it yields CASSSNRLAGGAEQYF.

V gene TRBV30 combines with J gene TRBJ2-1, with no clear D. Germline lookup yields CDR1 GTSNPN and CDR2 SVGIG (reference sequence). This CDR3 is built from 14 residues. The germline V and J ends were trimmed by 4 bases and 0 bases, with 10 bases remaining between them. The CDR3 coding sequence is TGTGCCTGGAATAACGCGATCTCCTACAATGAGCAGTTCTTC. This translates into CAWNNAISYNEQFF.

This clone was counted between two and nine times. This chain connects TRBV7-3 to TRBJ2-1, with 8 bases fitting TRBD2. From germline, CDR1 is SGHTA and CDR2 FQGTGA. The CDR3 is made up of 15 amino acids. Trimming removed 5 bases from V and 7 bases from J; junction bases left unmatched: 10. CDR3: CASSPTGTSRNEQFF. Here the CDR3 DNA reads TGTGCCAGCAGCCCAACCGGGACTAGTCGGAATGAGCAGTTCTTC.

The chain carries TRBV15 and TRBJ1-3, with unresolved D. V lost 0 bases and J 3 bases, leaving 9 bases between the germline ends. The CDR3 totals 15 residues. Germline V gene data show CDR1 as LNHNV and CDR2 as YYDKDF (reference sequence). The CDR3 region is CATSRDARVGNTIYF. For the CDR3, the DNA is TGTGCCACCAGCAGAGATGCGAGGGTTGGAAACACCATATATTTT.